What follows describes a single TCR beta chain. Template switching introduced a universal primer site, and the cDNA bore unique molecular identifiers. MiXCR, applied by TCRdb to the 5' RACE reads, yields one record per CDR3 protein. Altogether approximately 500,000 distinct CDR3 sequences are present, about 15% being singletons, with the ten largest covering more than 0.4%. Healthy Caucasians alone served as donors. The sample comes from a study of identical twins. Germline CDR1 and CDR2: SEHNR and FQNEAQ (reference sequence). CDR3 length: 15 amino acids. V shed 2 bases and J 1 base; nucleotides not matched to a gene: 2. The same data also went into a second study, on yellow fever vaccine responses in identical twins. In that study: On the reported evidence, twins' vaccine T cell responses seemed partly convergent and partly personalized.

The TCR sequence derives from a woman younger than 35 in good health. The V call is TRBV7-9, the J call TRBJ1-1; TRBD1 matches at 9 bases. The sequenced material came from CD4+ T cells sorted from blood. CDR3 coding DNA: TGTGCCAGCAGCTTACGGACAGGGGCGAACACTGAAGCTTTCTTT. It encodes CASSLRTGANTEAFF.